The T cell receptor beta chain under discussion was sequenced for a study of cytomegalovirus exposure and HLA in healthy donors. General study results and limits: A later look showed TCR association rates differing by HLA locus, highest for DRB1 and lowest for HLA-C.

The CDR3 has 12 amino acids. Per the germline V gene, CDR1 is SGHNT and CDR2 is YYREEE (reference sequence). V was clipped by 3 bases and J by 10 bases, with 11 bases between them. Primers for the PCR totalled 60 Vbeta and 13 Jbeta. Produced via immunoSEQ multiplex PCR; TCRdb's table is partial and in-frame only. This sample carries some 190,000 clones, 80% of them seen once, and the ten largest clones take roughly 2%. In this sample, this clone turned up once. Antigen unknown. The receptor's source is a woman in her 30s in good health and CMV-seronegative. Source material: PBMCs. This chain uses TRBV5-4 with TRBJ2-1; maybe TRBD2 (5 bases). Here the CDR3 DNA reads TGTGCCAGCAGCTCGGAGGTCCCGGAGCAGTTCTTC. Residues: CASSSEVPEQFF.